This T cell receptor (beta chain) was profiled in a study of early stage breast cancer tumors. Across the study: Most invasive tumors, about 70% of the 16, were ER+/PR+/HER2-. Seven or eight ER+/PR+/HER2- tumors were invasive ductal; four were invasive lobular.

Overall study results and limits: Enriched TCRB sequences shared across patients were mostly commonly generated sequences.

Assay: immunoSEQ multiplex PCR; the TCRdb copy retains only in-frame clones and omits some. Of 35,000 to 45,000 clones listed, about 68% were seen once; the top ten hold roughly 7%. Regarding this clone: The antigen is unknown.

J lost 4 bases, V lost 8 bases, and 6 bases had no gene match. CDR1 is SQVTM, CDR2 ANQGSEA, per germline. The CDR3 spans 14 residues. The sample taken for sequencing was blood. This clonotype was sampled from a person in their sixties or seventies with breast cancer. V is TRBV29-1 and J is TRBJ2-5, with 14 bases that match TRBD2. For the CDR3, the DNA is TGCAGCTTTACCGGGACTAGCGGGAGAGAGACCCAGTACTTC. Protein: CSFTGTSGRETQYF.